This TCR beta chain was observed in a study of T cells after yellow fever vaccination. Points from the study as a whole: Weaker overall, the secondary response nonetheless peaked faster (day 5 versus 15). Abundant clonotypes from the bulk population could contaminate FACS-sorted repertoires.

This clonotype was found a few times. Its antigen is as yet unknown. TCRdb redid the calling of the 5' RACE reads with MiXCR, one entry per CDR3 protein. Here the sample spans 550,000 or so distinct CDR3 sequences, less than 20% being singletons. Germline V gene sequence: CDR1 MDHEN, CDR2 SYDVKM. V lost 9 bases to trimming and J lost 2 bases; unmatched junction nucleotides: 3. The CDR3 sequence is 12 residues long. The TCR sequence derives from a young man who received the YFV17D yellow fever vaccine. The rearrangement joins TRBV28 to TRBJ2-7; the match to TRBD2 covers 8 bases. The material sequenced was PBMCs, taken 15 days after the yellow fever booster vaccination. The CDR3 reads CASTGGAYEQYF. The CDR3 region has the DNA TGTGCCAGTACGGGAGGGGCCTACGAGCAGTACTTC.